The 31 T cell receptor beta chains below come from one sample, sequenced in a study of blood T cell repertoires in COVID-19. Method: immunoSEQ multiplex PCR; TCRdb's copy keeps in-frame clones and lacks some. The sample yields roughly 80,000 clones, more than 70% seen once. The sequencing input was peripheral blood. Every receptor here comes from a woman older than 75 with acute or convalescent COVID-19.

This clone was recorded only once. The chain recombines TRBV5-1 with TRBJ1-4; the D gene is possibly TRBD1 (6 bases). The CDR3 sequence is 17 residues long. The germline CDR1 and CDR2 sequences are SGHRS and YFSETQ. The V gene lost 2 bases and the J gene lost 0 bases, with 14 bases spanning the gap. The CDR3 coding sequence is TGCGCCAGCAGCTTTATATTTACAGGGCCAACTAATGAAAAACTGTTTTTT. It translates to CASSFIFTGPTNEKLFF.

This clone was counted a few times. CDR3 in amino acids: CASSSPGQGKSEAFF. CDR3 coding DNA: TGTGCCAGCAGTTCCCCGGGACAGGGAAAGTCTGAAGCTTTCTTT. V usage is TRBV6-2 or TRBV6-3 and J usage is TRBJ1-1, with 9 bases identical to TRBD1. The CDR3 covers 15 residues. CDR1 and CDR2 (germline): MNHEY, SVGEGT. Losses at the gene ends were 4 bases for V and 6 bases for J; bases not matched to a gene: 9.

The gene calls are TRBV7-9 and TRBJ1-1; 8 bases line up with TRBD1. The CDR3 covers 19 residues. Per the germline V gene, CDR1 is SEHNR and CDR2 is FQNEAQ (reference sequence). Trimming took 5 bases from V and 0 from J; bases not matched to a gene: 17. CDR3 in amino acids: CASSNPIRTGRVLNTEAFF. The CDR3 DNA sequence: TGTGCCAGCAGCAACCCCATCCGGACAGGGAGGGTATTGAACACTGAAGCTTTCTTT.

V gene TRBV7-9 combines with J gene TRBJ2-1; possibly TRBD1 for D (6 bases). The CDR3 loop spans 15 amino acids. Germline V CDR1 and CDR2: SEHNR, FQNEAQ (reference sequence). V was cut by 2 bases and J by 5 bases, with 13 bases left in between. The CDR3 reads CASSLRGSGDNEQFF. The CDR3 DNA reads TGTGCCAGCAGCTTAAGGGGGTCCGGGGACAATGAGCAGTTCTTC.

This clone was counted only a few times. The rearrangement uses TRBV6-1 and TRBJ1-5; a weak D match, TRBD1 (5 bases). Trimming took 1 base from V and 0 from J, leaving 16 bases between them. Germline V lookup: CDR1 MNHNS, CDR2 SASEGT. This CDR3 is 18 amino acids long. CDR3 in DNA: TGTGCCAGCAGTGAAGAGGCCCCGTGGACACCTAGCAATCAGCCCCAGCATTTT. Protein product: CASSEEAPWTPSNQPQHF.

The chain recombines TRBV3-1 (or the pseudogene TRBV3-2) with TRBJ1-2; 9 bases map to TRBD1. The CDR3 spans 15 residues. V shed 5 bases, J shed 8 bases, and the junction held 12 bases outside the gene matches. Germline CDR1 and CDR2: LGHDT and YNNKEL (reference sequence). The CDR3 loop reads CASSKGQGVGQGYTF. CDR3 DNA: TGTGCCAGCAGCAAGGGACAGGGTGTCGGTCAAGGCTACACCTTC.

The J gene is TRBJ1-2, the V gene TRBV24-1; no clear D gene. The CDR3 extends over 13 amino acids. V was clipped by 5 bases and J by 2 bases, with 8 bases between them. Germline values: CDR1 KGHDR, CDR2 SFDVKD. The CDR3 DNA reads TGTGCCACCAGTGTAAATATAAACTATGGCTACACCTTC. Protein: CATSVNINYGYTF.

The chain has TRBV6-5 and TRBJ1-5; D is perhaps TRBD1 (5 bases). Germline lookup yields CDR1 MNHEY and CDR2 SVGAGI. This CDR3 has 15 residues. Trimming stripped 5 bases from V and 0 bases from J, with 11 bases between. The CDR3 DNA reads TGTGCCAGCAGTCGGCAGGGCTATAGCAATCAGCCCCAGCATTTT. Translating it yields CASSRQGYSNQPQHF.

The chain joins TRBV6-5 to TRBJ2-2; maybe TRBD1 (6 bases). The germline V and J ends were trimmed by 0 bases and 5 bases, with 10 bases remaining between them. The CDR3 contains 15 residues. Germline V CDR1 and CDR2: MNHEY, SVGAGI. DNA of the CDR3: TGTGCCAGCAGTTACTCAGGGGGATGGACCGGGGAGCTGTTTTTT. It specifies CASSYSGGWTGELFF.

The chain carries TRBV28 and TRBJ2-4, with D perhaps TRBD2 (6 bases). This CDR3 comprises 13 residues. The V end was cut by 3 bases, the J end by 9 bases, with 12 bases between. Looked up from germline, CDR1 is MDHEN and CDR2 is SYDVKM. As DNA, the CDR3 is TGTGCCAGCAGTTTGGAGGGGTTTTCCATTCAGTACTTC. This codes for CASSLEGFSIQYF. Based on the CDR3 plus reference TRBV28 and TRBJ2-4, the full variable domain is DVKVTQSSRYLVKRTGEKVFLECVQDMDHENMFWYRQDPGLGLRLIYFSYDVKMKEKGDIPEGYSVSREKKERFSLILESASTNQTSMYLCASSLEGFSIQYFGAGTRLSVL.

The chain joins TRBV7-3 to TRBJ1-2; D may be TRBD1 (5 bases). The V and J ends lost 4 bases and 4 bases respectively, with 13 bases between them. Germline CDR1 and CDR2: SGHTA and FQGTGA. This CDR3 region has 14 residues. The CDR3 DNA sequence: TGTGCCAGCAGCTCCGACAGCCTGGGCTATGGCTACACCTTC. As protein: CASSSDSLGYGYTF.

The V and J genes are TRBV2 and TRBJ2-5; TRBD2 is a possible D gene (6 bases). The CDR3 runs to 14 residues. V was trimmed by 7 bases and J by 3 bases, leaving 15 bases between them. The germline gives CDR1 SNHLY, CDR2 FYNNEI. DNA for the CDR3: TGTGCCAGCAAGTTGGCTAGCGCTGAAGAGACCCAGTACTTC. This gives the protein CASKLASAEETQYF.

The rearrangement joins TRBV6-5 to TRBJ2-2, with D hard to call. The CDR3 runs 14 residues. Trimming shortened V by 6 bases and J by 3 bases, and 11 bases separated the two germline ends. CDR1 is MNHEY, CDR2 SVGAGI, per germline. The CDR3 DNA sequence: TGTGCCAGCAGCCCCAGGTCGCACACCGGGGAGCTGTTTTTT. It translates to CASSPRSHTGELFF.

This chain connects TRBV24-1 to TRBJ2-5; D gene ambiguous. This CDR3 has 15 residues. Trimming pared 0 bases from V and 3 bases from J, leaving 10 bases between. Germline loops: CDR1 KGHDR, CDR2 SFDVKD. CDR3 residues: CATSDLRQREETQYF. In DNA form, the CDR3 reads TGTGCCACCAGTGATTTGAGGCAGCGAGAAGAGACCCAGTACTTC.

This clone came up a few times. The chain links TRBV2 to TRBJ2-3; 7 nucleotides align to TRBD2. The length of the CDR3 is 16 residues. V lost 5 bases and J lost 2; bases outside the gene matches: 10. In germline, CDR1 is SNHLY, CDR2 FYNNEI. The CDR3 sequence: CASSPLASGSTDTQYF. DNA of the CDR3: TGTGCCAGCAGTCCCCTGGCTAGCGGATCCACAGATACGCAGTATTTT.

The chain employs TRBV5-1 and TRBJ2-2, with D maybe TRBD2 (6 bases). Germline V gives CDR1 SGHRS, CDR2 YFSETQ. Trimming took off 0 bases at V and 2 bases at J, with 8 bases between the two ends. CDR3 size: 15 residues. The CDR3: CASSLGGTNTGELFF. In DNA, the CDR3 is TGCGCCAGCAGCTTGGGGGGGACTAACACCGGGGAGCTGTTTTTT. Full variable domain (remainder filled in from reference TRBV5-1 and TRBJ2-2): KAGVTQTPRYLIKTRGQQVTLSCSPISGHRSVSWYQQTPGQGLQFLFEYFSETQRNKGNFPGRFSGRQFSNSRSEMNVSTLELGDSALYLCASSLGGTNTGELFFGEGSRLTVL.

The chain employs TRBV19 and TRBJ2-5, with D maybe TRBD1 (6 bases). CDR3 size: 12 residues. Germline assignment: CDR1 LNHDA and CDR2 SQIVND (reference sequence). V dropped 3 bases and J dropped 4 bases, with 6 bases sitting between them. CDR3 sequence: CASSIRGETQYF. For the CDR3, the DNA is TGTGCCAGTAGTATCAGGGGAGAGACCCAGTACTTC.

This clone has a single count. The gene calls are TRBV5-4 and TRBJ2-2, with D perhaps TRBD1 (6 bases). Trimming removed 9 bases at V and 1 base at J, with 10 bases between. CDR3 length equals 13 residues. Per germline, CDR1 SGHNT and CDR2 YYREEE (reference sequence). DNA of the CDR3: TGTGCCACTTCGACAGGGAACACCGGGGAGCTGTTTTTT. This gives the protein CATSTGNTGELFF.

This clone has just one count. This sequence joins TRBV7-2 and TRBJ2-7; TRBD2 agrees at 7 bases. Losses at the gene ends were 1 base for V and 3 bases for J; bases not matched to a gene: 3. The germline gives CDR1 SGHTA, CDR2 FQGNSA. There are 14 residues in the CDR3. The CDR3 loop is CASSLDGGGYEQYF. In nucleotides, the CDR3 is TGTGCCAGCAGCTTAGATGGCGGGGGCTACGAGCAGTACTTC.

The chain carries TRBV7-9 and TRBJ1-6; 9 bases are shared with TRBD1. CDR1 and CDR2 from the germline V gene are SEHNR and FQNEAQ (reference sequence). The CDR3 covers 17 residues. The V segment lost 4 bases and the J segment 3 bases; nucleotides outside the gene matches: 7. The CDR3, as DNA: TGTGCCAGCAGCTCCAACAGGGGGCAGGGCTATAATTCACCCCTCCACTTT. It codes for CASSSNRGQGYNSPLHF.

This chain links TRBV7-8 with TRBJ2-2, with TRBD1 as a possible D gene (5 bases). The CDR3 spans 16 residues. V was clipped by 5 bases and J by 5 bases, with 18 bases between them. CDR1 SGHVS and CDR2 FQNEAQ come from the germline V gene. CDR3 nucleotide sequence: TGTGCCAGCAGCCGGCTTGGCACAGGCTCAACCGGGGAGCTGTTTTTT. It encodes CASSRLGTGSTGELFF.

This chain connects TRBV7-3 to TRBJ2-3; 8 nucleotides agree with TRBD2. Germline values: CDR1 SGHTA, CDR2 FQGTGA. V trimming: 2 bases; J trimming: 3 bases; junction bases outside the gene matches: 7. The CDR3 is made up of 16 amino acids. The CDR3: CASSLLPGGTTDTQYF. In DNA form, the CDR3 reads TGTGCCAGCAGCTTACTCCCGGGGGGGACAACAGATACGCAGTATTTT.

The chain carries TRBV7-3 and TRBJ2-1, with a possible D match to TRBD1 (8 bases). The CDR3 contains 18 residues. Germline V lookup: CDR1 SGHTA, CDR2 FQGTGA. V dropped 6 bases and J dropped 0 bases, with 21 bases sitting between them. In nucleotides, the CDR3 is TGTGCCAGCAGTGGACAGGGACTAAAAAGTAGCTCCTACAATGAGCAGTTCTTC. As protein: CASSGQGLKSSSYNEQFF.

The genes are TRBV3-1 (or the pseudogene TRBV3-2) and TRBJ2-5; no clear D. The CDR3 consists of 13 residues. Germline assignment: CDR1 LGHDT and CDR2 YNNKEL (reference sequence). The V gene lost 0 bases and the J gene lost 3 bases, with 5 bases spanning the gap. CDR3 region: CASSQDTEETQYF. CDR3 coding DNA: TGTGCCAGCAGCCAAGATACAGAAGAGACCCAGTACTTC.

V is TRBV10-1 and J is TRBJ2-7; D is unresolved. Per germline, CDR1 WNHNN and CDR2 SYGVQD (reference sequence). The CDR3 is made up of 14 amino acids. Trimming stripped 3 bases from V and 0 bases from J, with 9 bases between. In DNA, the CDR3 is TGCGCCAGCAGTGATTCTAGTCTCTCCTACGAGCAGTACTTC. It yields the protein CASSDSSLSYEQYF.

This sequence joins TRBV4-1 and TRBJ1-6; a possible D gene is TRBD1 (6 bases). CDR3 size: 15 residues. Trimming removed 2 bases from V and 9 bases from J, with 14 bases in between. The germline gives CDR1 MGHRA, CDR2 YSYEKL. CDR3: CASSQTTGYGSPLHF. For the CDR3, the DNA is TGCGCCAGCAGCCAAACTACAGGGTATGGTTCACCCCTCCACTTT.

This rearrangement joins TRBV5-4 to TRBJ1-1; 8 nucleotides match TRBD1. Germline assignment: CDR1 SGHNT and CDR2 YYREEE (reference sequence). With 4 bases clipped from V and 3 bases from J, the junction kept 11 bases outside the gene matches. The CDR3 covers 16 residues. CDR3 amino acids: CASSRGQGGMYTEAFF. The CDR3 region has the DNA TGTGCCAGCAGCCGAGGACAGGGAGGGATGTACACTGAAGCTTTCTTT.

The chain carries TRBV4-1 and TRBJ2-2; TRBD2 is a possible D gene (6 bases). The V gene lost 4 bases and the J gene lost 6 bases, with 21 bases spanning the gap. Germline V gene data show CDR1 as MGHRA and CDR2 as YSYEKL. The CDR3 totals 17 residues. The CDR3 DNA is TGCGCCAGCAGCCCCGCCCCTGGAGGGGTAGGAGCCGGGGAGCTGTTTTTT. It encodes CASSPAPGGVGAGELFF.

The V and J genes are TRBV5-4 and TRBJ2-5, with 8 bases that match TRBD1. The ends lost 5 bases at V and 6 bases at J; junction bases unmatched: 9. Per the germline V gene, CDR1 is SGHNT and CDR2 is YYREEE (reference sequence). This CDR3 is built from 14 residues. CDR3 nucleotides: TGTGCCAGCAGAAATCGGCAGGGGGCAAAGACCCAGTACTTC. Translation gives CASRNRQGAKTQYF.

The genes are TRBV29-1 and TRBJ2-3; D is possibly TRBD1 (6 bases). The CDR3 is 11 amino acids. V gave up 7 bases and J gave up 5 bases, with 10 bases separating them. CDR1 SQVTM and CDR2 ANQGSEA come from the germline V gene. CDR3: CSGRGGDTQYF. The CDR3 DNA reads TGCAGCGGGCGAGGGGGAGATACGCAGTATTTT.

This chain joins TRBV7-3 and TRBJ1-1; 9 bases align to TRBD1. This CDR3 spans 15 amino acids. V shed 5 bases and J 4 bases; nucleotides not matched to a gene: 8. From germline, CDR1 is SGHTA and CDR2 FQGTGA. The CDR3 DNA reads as TGTGCCAGCAGCCCAACCCGGGACAGGGCCACTGAAGCTTTCTTT. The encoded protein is CASSPTRDRATEAFF.